These 22 T cell receptor beta chains came from one sample sequenced in a study of blood T cell repertoires in COVID-19. TCRdb keeps only in-frame clones here, not all; method: immunoSEQ multiplex PCR. The table includes more than 300,000 clones, over 90% detected once. Sequencing used PBMCs or T cells enriched from blood (not recorded which). These receptors all stem from a woman aged 25 to 39 who had been exposed to COVID-19.

The chain employs TRBV21-1 and TRBJ1-2; the table gives TRBD1 as D, unverified against the DNA. TRBV21-1 represents a pseudogene. This CDR3 has 16 residues. The CDR3 region is CASSRAGQQLNYGYTF. CDR3 in DNA: TGTGCCAGCAGCAGGGCTGGACAGCAGCTTAACTATGGCTACACCTTC.

This chain links TRBV4-2 with TRBJ1-3, with D uncertain. Germline values: CDR1 LGHNA, CDR2 YNFKEQ. This CDR3 has 14 residues. Trimming removed 0 bases from V and 9 bases from J, with 12 bases in between. The CDR3 DNA is TGTGCCAGCAGCCAAGATTTTTCAGGATCCACCATATATTTT. As protein: CASSQDFSGSTIYF.

The chain joins TRBV6-5 to TRBJ1-2, with 8 bases matching TRBD1. Germline V lookup: CDR1 MNHEY, CDR2 SVGAGI. The ends lost 6 bases at V and 7 bases at J; junction bases unmatched: 13. The CDR3 sequence is 15 residues long. The DNA of the CDR3 is TGTGCCAGCAGGGCTGGGGACAGGCGAGGTAGTGGCTACACCTTC. This encodes CASRAGDRRGSGYTF.

In DNA form, the CDR3 reads TGTGCCAGCAGTTACTCTAGCCCCGCTCAAGAGACCCAGTACTTC. Amino acids: CASSYSSPAQETQYF. The V and J genes are TRBV6-5 and TRBJ2-5, with D unclear. The CDR3 contains 15 residues. The V end lost 0 bases, the J end lost 2 bases, and 10 bases lay between the germline ends. Per the germline V gene, CDR1 is MNHEY and CDR2 is SVGAGI.

The table lists this clone with a count of one. The V and J genes are TRBV9 and TRBJ2-1; a possible D gene is TRBD2 (6 bases). V was cut by 4 bases and J by 0 bases, with 8 bases left in between. CDR1 SGDLS and CDR2 YYNGEE come from the germline V gene. The CDR3 sequence is 14 residues long. CDR3 nucleotides: TGTGCCAGCAGCTCGGGACTCTCCTACAATGAGCAGTTCTTC. It codes for CASSSGLSYNEQFF.

V and J are TRBV14 and TRBJ1-6, with D unclear. The germline V gene encodes CDR1 SGHDN and CDR2 FVKESK. V lost 4 bases and J 10 bases, leaving 11 bases between the germline ends. This CDR3 region has 13 residues. Written as DNA, the CDR3 is TGTGCCAGCAGCCGTAATAGAGGATCACCCCTCCACTTT. This sequence encodes CASSRNRGSPLHF. Based on the CDR3 plus reference TRBV14 and TRBJ1-6, the full variable domain is EAGVTQFPSHSVIEKGQTVTLRCDPISGHDNLYWYRRVMGKEIKFLLHFVKESKQDESGMPNNRFLAERTGGTYSTLKVQPAELEDSGVYFCASSRNRGSPLHFGNGTRLTVT.

The rearrangement joins TRBV3-1 (or the pseudogene TRBV3-2) to TRBJ2-1; 8 bases line up with TRBD2. V dropped 5 bases and J dropped 0; count of bases not matched to a gene: 6. This CDR3 has 16 amino acids. CDR1 is LGHDT and CDR2 is YNNKEL in the germline V gene (reference sequence). The CDR3 DNA sequence: TGTGCCAGCAGCTCCGGCGCGGGGGGCTCCTACAATGAGCAGTTCTTC. Its protein is CASSSGAGGSYNEQFF.

The chain has TRBV19 and TRBJ1-2; TRBD1 aligns across 9 bases. There are 14 residues in the CDR3. Germline trimming cut 5 bases from V and 6 bases from J; bases unmatched to any gene: 7. Per germline, CDR1 LNHDA and CDR2 SQIVND (reference sequence). CDR3 bases: TGTGCCAGTAGTCTACAGGGGGCTTCCGATGGCTACACCTTC. Translating gives CASSLQGASDGYTF.

The rearrangement links TRBV7-2 to TRBJ1-2; D remains ambiguous. Germline-derived CDR1 and CDR2 are SGHTA and FQGNSA. Trimming cost V 2 bases and J 2 bases, with 9 bases left between them. This CDR3 region has 14 residues. The CDR3 coding sequence is TGTGCCAGCAGCTTATTCGCCAGGAACTATGGCTACACCTTC. Translation: CASSLFARNYGYTF.

The V gene is TRBV4-1, the J gene TRBJ2-1; TRBD2 might be the D (5 bases). Trimming pared 0 bases from V and 3 bases from J, leaving 15 bases between. This CDR3 comprises 17 residues. CDR1 and CDR2 (germline): MGHRA, YSYEKL. In nucleotides, the CDR3 is TGCGCCAGCAGCCAAGAACCTCGGAGGTCAGACTACAATGAGCAGTTCTTC. Translated, it gives CASSQEPRRSDYNEQFF.

In its sample, this clone was seen once. This sequence joins TRBV9 and TRBJ2-7, with TRBD2 matching 7 bases. CDR3 length: 18 amino acids. The junction had 16 bases not matched to a gene; V was cut back by 4 bases and J by 0 bases. Germline V gene lookup returns CDR1 SGDLS and CDR2 YYNGEE. The CDR3 loop reads CASSRSTLGGGGSYEQYF. The CDR3 coding sequence is TGTGCCAGCAGCCGAAGCACTCTCGGTGGGGGGGGCTCCTACGAGCAGTACTTC.

The chain links TRBV7-9 to TRBJ2-1, with D possibly matching TRBD2 (5 bases). This CDR3 is 18 amino acids long. The V gene's germline CDR1 is SEHNR and CDR2 FQNEAQ (reference sequence). V was cut by 3 bases and J by 9 bases, with 27 bases left in between. CDR3 DNA sequence: TGTGCCAGCAGCTTTCGGAGGCTGGCGGGCCCAAGCTATAGTGAGCAGTTCTTC. It translates to CASSFRRLAGPSYSEQFF.

The genes are TRBV25-1 and TRBJ1-6, with TRBD1 matching 9 bases. CDR1 is MGHDK, CDR2 SYGVNS, per germline. J gave up 7 bases and V 10 bases, and 5 bases lay outside the gene matches. The CDR3 runs to 13 residues. Written as DNA, the CDR3 is TGTGCCACCCGGGACAGGGAAAATTCACCCCTCCACTTT. Protein: CATRDRENSPLHF.

This clone was observed once. The chain links TRBV4-1 to TRBJ1-3, with 7 bases matching TRBD1. V dropped 5 bases and J dropped 2; count of bases not matched to a gene: 9. Germline values: CDR1 MGHRA, CDR2 YSYEKL. This CDR3 comprises 16 residues. CDR3 sequence: CASSFRTGAAGNTIYF. In nucleotides, the CDR3 is TGCGCCAGCAGCTTCCGAACAGGGGCAGCTGGAAACACCATATATTTT.

The rearrangement uses TRBV13 and TRBJ2-5; 8 bases agree with TRBD1. The CDR3 is made up of 17 amino acids. Germline V gives CDR1 PRHDT, CDR2 FYEKMQ (reference sequence). V gave up 5 bases and J gave up 5 bases; unmatched junction bases: 16. This chain's CDR3 is CASSPDRGPSRAETQYF. The CDR3 nucleotides are TGTGCCAGCAGCCCTGACAGGGGTCCCTCGCGCGCTGAGACCCAGTACTTC.

The J gene is TRBJ1-1, the V gene TRBV30, with 7 bases identical to TRBD1. CDR1 is GTSNPN and CDR2 is SVGIG in the germline V gene (reference sequence). The V segment lost 5 bases and the J segment 4 bases; nucleotides outside the gene matches: 7. The length of the CDR3 is 13 residues. CDR3 DNA: TGTGCCTGGTCAAGACAGGGCCGCACTGAAGCTTTCTTT. It codes for CAWSRQGRTEAFF. Based on the CDR3 plus reference TRBV30 and TRBJ1-1, the full variable domain is SQTIHQWPATLVQPVGSPLSLECTVEGTSNPNLYWYRQAAGRGLQLLFYSVGIGQISSEVPQNLSASRPQDRQFILSSKKLLLSDSGFYLCAWSRQGRTEAFFGQGTRLTVV.

The chain is built from TRBV7-2 and TRBJ2-5; D might be TRBD2 (6 bases). This CDR3 has 14 residues. The V gene lost 3 bases and the J gene lost 1 base, with 9 bases spanning the gap. CDR1 is SGHTA, CDR2 FQGNSA, per germline. Here the CDR3 DNA reads TGTGCCAGCAGCTTCCGGGGGACCCAAGAGACCCAGTACTTC. It translates to CASSFRGTQETQYF. The full variable domain, with the rest looked up from reference TRBV7-2 and TRBJ2-5, is GAGVSQSPSNKVTEKGKDVELRCDPISGHTALYWYRQSLGQGLEFLIYFQGNSAPDKSGLPSDRFSAERTGGSVSTLTIQRTQQEDSAVYLCASSFRGTQETQYFGPGTRLLVL.

This chain connects TRBV5-1 to TRBJ1-1; possible D gene TRBD1, 6 bases. Germline V gives CDR1 SGHRS, CDR2 YFSETQ. CDR3 size: 14 residues. V was trimmed by 6 bases and J by 7 bases, leaving 19 bases between them. CDR3 sequence: CASKLTTGWHEAFF. In DNA form, the CDR3 reads TGCGCCAGCAAGTTGACGACAGGTTGGCATGAAGCTTTCTTT.

The chain carries TRBV13 and TRBJ1-2, with D possibly TRBD1 on 5 matching bases. Between the trimmed V and J ends, which lost 2 bases and 4 bases, there was a span of 14 bases. The CDR3 spans 15 residues. CDR1 PRHDT and CDR2 FYEKMQ come from the germline V gene (reference sequence). The DNA for the CDR3 is TGTGCCAGCAGCTTAATAGTCGACAGACTCTATGGCTACACCTTC. Its translation: CASSLIVDRLYGYTF. The complete variable domain, with remaining parts taken from reference TRBV13 and TRBJ1-2, reads AAGVIQSPRHLIKEKRETATLKCYPIPRHDTVYWYQQGPGQDPQFLISFYEKMQSDKGSIPDRFSAQQFSDYHSELNMSSLELGDSALYFCASSLIVDRLYGYTFGSGTRLTVV.

The rearrangement joins TRBV7-2 to TRBJ1-6, with TRBD1 as a possible D gene (5 bases). Germline V CDR1 and CDR2: SGHTA, FQGNSA. V was shortened by 1 base and J by 9 bases, with 13 bases between the two germline ends. The CDR3 sequence is 15 residues long. CDR3: CASSLVSQGTSPLHF. Written as DNA, the CDR3 is TGTGCCAGCAGCTTAGTTTCCCAGGGTACTTCACCCCTCCACTTT.

This rearrangement joins TRBV2 to TRBJ1-1, with D maybe TRBD1 (5 bases). CDR1 is SNHLY and CDR2 is FYNNEI in the germline V gene. The CDR3 totals 13 residues. The ends were cut back, 4 bases at V and 1 base at J, with 7 bases in the middle. The CDR3 DNA follows: TGTGCCAGCAGTGGACAGAGGAACACTGAAGCTTTCTTT. Protein product: CASSGQRNTEAFF.

The CDR3 protein is CASSRLGRQGSEAFF. CDR3 coding DNA: TGTGCCAGCAGCCGCCTAGGGAGACAGGGATCAGAAGCTTTCTTT. The chain recombines TRBV4-2 with TRBJ1-1; 7 nucleotides line up with TRBD1. The germline gives CDR1 LGHNA, CDR2 YNFKEQ. The CDR3 has 15 residues. The J segment lost 8 bases and the V segment lost 4 bases, leaving 13 bases of the junction unmatched.